The next 4 T cell receptor beta chains were all read from a single sample in a study of Ad26.COV2.S vaccination and SARS-CoV-2 variants (dated by TCRdb to about 2021). Library creation used the immunoSEQ multiplex PCR assay. TCRdb took this table from immuneACCESS and kept in-frame rearrangements with V and J called. Such tables lack part of the clones; where checked against another copy, unresolved V genes explain under half of the gap, and the rest is unexplained. Counted in this sample were about 400,000 clones; approximately 91% of them appeared once. 1.5% to 2% of the sample comes from the top ten. The sample's treatment or condition label, in plain terms: 15 to 20 received Ad26.COV2.S at low or high dose, single or two shots; about 5 received placebo; per-sample allocation not given. For vaccine and placebo recipients, the sequenced repertoires came from samples collected on day 63 after the first injection.

This specimen was peripheral blood, taken in a trial of Ad26.COV2.S vaccine versus placebo. All receptors derive from a person between 18 and 65 years old who received the Ad26.COV2.S COVID-19 vaccine or a placebo.

This chain joins TRBV11-2 and TRBJ1-3, with D hard to call. V was trimmed by 8 bases and J by 3 bases, leaving 5 bases between them. The CDR3 consists of 11 residues. Germline V gives CDR1 SGHAT, CDR2 FQNNGV. The CDR3, as DNA: TGTGCCAGCGGACTTGGAAACACCATATATTTT. It codes for CASGLGNTIYF.

V is TRBV27 and J is TRBJ2-5, with D unclear. CDR1 and CDR2 from the germline V gene are MNHEY and SMNVEV (reference sequence). V was shortened by 3 bases and J by 5 bases, with 13 bases between the two germline ends. The CDR3 covers 14 residues. The DNA for the CDR3 is TGTGCCAGCAGTTTGGGCAGCGACGGGGAGACCCAGTACTTC. Encoded protein: CASSLGSDGETQYF.

The rearrangement uses TRBV19 and TRBJ1-3; the D is unclear. Germline CDR1 and CDR2: LNHDA and SQIVND (reference sequence). CDR3 length: 16 residues. V was pared by 5 bases and J by 2 bases, with 16 bases between. The CDR3 bases are TGTGCCAGTAGTGTACCCTCAGGAGCGGCTGGAAACACCATATATTTT. Translating gives CASSVPSGAAGNTIYF.

V is TRBV5-4 and J is TRBJ1-6, with 9 positions matching TRBD1. Looked up from germline, CDR1 is SGHNT and CDR2 is YYREEE (reference sequence). V shed 3 bases, J shed 7 bases, and the junction held 8 bases outside the gene matches. The CDR3 is 16 amino acids. The CDR3 region is CASSSPGQGRNSPLHF. CDR3 in DNA: TGTGCCAGCAGCTCCCCGGGACAGGGCCGGAATTCACCCCTCCACTTT.